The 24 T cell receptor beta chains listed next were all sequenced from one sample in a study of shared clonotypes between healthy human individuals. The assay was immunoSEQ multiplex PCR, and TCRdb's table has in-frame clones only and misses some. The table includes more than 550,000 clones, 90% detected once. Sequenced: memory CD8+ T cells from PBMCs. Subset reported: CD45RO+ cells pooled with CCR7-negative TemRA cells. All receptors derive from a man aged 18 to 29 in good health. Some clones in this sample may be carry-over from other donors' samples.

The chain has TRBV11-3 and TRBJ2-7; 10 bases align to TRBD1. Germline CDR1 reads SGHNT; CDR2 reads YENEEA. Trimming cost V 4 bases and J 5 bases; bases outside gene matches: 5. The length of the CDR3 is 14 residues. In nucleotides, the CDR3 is TGTGCCAGCAGCTCACGGGACAGGGGCCACGAGCAGTACTTC. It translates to CASSSRDRGHEQYF.

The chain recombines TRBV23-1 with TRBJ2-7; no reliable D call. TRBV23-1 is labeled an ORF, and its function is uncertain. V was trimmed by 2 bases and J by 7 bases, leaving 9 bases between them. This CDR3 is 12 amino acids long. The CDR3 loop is CASSQGEGEQYF. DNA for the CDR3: TGCGCCAGCAGTCAAGGCGAAGGGGAGCAGTACTTC.

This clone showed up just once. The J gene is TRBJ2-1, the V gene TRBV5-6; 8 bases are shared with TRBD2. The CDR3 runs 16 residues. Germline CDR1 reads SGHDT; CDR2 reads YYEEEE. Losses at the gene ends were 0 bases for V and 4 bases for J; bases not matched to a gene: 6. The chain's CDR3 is CASSLGVAGPYNEQFF. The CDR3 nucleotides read TGTGCCAGCAGCTTGGGGGTAGCGGGGCCATACAATGAGCAGTTCTTC.

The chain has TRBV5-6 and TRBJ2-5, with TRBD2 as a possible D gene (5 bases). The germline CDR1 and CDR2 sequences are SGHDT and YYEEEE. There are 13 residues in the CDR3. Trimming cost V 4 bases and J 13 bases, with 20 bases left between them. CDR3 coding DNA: TGTGCCAGCAGCACCGGACTGTCCCCCCTCCGGTACTTC. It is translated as CASSTGLSPLRYF.

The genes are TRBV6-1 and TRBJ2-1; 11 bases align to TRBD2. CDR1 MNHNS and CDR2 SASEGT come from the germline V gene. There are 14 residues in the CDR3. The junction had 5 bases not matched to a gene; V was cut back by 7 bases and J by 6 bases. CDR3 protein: CASTGLAGSNEQFF. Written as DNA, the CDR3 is TGTGCCAGCACTGGACTAGCGGGTTCCAATGAGCAGTTCTTC.

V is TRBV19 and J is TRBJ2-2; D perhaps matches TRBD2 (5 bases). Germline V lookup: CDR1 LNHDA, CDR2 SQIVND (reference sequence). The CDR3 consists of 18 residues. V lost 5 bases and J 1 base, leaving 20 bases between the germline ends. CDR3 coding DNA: TGTGCCAGTAGTTCCCGTTATACCTCTAGCTTGAACACCGGGGAGCTGTTTTTT. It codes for CASSSRYTSSLNTGELFF.

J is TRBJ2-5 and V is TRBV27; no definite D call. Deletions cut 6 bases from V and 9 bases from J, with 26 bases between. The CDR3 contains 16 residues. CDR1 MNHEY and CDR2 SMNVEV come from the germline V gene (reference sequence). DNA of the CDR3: TGTGCCAGCAGCACCCCTCTTCCCCGAGGTGTCAGTGCCCAGTACTTC. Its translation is CASSTPLPRGVSAQYF.

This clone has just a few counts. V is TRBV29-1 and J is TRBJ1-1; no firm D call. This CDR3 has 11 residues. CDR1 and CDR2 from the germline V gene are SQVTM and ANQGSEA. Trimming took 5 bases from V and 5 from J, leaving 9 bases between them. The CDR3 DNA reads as TGCAGCGTTTTCCTGGGGACTGAAGCTTTCTTT. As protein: CSVFLGTEAFF. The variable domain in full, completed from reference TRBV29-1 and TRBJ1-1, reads SAVISQKPSRDICQRGTSLTIQCQVDSQVTMMFWYRQQPGQSLTLIATANQGSEATYESGFVIDKFPISRPNLTFSTLTVSNMSPEDSSIYLCSVFLGTEAFFGQGTRLTVV.

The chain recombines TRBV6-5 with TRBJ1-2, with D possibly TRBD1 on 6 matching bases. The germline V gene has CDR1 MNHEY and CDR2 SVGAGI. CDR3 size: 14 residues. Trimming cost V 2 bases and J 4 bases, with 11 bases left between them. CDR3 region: CASSYLDRAYGYTF. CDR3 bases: TGTGCCAGCAGTTACCTGGACAGAGCCTATGGCTACACCTTC.

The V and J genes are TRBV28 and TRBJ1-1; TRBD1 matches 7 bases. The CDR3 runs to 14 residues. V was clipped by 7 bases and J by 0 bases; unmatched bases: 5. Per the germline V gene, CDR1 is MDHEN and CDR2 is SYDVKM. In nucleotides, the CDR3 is TGTGCCAGCACCCCGGGACAGATGAACACTGAAGCTTTCTTT. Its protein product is CASTPGQMNTEAFF.

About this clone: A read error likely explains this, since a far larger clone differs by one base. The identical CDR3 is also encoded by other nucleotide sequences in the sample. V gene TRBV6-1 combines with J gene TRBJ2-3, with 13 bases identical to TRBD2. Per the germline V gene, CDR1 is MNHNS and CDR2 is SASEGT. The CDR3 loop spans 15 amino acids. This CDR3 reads CASSELAGGLDTQYF. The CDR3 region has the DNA TGCGCCAGCAGTGAACTAGCGGGAGGGTTAGATACGCAGTATTTT.

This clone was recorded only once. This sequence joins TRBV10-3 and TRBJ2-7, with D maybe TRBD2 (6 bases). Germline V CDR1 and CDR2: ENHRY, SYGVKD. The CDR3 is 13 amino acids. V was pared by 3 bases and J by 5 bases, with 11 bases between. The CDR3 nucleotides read TGTGCCATCAGTGATCCCGGGGAGGACGAGCAGTACTTC. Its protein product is CAISDPGEDEQYF.

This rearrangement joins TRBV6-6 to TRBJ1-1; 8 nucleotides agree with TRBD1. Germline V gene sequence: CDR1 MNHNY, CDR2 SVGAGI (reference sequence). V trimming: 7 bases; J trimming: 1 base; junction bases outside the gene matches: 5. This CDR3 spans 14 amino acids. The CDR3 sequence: CASTPDRANTEAFF. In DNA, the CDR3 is TGTGCCAGCACACCGGACAGGGCGAACACTGAAGCTTTCTTT.

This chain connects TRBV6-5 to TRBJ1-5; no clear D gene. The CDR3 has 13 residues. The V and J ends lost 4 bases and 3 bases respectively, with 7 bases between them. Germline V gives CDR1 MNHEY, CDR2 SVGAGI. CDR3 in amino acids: CASSSATNQPQHF. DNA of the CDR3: TGTGCCAGCAGTTCAGCGACCAATCAGCCCCAGCATTTT.

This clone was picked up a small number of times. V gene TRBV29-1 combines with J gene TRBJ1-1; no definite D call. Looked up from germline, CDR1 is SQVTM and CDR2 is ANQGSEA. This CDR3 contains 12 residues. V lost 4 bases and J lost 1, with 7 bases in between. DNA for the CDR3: TGCAGCGTTGGTGCAGAGAACACTGAAGCTTTCTTT. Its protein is CSVGAENTEAFF.

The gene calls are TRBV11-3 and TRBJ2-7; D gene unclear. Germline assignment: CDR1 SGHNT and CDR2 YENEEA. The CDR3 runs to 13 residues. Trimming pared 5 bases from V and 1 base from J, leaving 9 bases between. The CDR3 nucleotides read TGTGCCAGCAGCCCAGGTCTATCCTACGAGCAGTACTTC. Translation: CASSPGLSYEQYF.

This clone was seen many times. CDR3 in DNA: TGTGCCAGCTCCATAGACGGAGCCTACGAGCAGTACTTC. Translating gives CASSIDGAYEQYF. This sequence joins TRBV18 and TRBJ2-7; D is unclear. Germline V gene sequence: CDR1 KGHSH, CDR2 LQKENI. This CDR3 contains 13 residues. The V and J ends lost 6 bases and 2 bases respectively, with 11 bases between them. The full variable domain, its missing parts supplied by reference TRBV18 and TRBJ2-7, is NAGVMQNPRHLVRRRGQEARLRCSPMKGHSHVYWYRQLPEEGLKFMVYLQKENIIDESGMPKERFSAEFPKEGPSILRIQQVVRGDSAAYFCASSIDGAYEQYFGPGTRLTVT.

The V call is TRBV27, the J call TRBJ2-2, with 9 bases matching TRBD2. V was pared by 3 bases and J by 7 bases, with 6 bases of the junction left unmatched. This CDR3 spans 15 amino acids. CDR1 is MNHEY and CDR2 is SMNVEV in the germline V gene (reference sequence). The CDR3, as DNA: TGTGCCAGCAGTTTCTCAGCGGGAGGTCGCGGGGAGCTGTTTTTT. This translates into CASSFSAGGRGELFF.

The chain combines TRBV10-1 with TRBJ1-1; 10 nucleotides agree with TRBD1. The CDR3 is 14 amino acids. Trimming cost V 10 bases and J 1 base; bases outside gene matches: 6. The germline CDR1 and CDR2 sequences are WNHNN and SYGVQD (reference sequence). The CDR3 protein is CATGRDRGNTEAFF. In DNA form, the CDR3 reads TGCGCCACTGGCCGGGACAGGGGGAACACTGAAGCTTTCTTT.

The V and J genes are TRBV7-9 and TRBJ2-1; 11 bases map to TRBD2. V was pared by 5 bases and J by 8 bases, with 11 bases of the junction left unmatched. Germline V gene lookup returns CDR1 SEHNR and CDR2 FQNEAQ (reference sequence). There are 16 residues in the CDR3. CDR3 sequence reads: CASSAATSGNPHEQFF. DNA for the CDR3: TGTGCCAGCAGCGCGGCGACTAGCGGGAACCCCCATGAGCAGTTCTTC.

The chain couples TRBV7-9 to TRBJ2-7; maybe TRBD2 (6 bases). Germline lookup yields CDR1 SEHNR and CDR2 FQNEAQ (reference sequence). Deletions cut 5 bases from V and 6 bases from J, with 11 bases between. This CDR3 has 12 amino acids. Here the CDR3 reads CASSQRAGEQYF. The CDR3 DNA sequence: TGTGCCAGCAGCCAGAGAGCGGGCGAGCAGTACTTC.

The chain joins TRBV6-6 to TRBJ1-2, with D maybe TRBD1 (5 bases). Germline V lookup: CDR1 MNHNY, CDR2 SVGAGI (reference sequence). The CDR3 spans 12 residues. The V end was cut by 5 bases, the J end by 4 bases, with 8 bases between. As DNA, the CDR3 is TGTGCCAGCAGTCTCGGGACCTATGGCTACACCTTC. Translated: CASSLGTYGYTF.

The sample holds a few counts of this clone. The chain's CDR3 is CASSIWAGGEQYF. In DNA, the CDR3 is TGTGCCAGTAGTATCTGGGCAGGGGGCGAGCAGTACTTC. The chain carries TRBV19 and TRBJ2-7, with 7 bases matching TRBD1. The germline V gene encodes CDR1 LNHDA and CDR2 SQIVND (reference sequence). Trimming at V came to 3 bases and at J to 6 bases, leaving 5 bases not matched to a gene. The CDR3 totals 13 residues. The variable domain in full, with the rest retrieved from reference TRBV19 and TRBJ2-7, is DGGITQSPKYLFRKEGQNVTLSCEQNLNHDAMYWYRQDPGQGLRLIYYSQIVNDFQKGDIAEGYSVSREKKESFPLTVTSAQKNPTAFYLCASSIWAGGEQYFGPGTRLTVT.

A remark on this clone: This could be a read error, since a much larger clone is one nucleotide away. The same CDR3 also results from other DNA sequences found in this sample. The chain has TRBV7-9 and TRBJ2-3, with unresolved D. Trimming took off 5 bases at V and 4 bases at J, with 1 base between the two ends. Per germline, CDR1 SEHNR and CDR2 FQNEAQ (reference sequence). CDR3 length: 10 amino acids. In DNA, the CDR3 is TGTGCCAGCAGCGCAGATACGCAGTATTTT. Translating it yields CASSADTQYF.